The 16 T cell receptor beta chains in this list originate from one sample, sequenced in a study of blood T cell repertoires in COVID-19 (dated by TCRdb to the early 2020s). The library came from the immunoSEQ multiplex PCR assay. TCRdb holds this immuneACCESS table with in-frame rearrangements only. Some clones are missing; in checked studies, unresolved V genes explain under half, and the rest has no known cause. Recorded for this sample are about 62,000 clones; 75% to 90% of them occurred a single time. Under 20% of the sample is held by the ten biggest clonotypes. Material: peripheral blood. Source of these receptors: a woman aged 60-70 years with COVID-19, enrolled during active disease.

The CDR3 coding sequence is TGTGCCAGCAGCGTTGGCGGGGGCGCCTACGAGCAGTACTTC. Protein product: CASSVGGGAYEQYF. The chain joins TRBV7-9 to TRBJ2-7; a possible D gene is TRBD2 (7 bases). The germline V gene encodes CDR1 SEHNR and CDR2 FQNEAQ (reference sequence). The CDR3 has 14 residues. The ends were cut back, 5 bases at V and 2 bases at J, with 13 bases in the middle.

The CDR3 nucleotides read TGTGCCAGCGGGACATTTCTACAAGAGACCCAGTACTTC. This translates into CASGTFLQETQYF. This chain uses TRBV6-6 with TRBJ2-5, with D perhaps TRBD1 (6 bases). The CDR3 length is 13 residues. V lost 8 bases, J lost 2 bases, and 12 bases lay in between. Germline V gives CDR1 MNHNY, CDR2 SVGAGI (reference sequence).

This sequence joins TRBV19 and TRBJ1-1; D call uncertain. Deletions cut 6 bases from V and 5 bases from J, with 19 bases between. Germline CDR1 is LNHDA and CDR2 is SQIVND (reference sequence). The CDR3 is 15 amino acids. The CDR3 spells CASRPEGRDWTEAFF. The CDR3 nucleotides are TGTGCCAGTAGACCGGAGGGCAGAGATTGGACTGAAGCTTTCTTT. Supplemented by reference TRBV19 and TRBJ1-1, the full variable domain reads DGGITQSPKYLFRKEGQNVTLSCEQNLNHDAMYWYRQDPGQGLRLIYYSQIVNDFQKGDIAEGYSVSREKKESFPLTVTSAQKNPTAFYLCASRPEGRDWTEAFFGQGTRLTVV.

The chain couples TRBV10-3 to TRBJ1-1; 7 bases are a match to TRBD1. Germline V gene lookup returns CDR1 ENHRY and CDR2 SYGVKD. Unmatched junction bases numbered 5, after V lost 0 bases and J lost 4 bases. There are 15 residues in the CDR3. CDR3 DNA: TGTGCCATCAGTGAGTCGCGACAGGGAATCACTGAAGCTTTCTTT. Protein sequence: CAISESRQGITEAFF.

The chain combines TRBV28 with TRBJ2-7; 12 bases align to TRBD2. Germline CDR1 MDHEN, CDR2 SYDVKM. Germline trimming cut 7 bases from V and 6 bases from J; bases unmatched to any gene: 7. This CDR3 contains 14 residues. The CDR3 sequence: CASILAGGAREQYF. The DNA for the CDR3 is TGTGCCAGCATACTAGCGGGAGGAGCTCGCGAGCAGTACTTC.

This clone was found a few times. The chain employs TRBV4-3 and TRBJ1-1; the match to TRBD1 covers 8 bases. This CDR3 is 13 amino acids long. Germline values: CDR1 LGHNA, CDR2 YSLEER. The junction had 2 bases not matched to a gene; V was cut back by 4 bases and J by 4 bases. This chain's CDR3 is CASSRTGSTEAFF. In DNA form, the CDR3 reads TGCGCCAGCAGCCGGACAGGGAGCACTGAAGCTTTCTTT.

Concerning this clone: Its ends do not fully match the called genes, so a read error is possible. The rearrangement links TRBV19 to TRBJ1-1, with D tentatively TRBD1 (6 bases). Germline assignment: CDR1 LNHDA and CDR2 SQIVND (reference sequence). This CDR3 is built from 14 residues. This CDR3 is CASSVDRRNTEAFF. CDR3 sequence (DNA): TGTGCCAGTAGTGTAGACAGGCGTAACACTGAAGCTTTCTTT.

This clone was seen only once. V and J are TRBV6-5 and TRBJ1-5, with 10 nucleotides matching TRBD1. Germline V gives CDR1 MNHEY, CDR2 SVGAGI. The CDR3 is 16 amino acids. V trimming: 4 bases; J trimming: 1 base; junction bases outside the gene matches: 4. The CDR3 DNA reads TGTGCCAGCAGTTCCGACAGGGGGCTCAGCAATCAGCCCCAGCATTTT. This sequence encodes CASSSDRGLSNQPQHF.

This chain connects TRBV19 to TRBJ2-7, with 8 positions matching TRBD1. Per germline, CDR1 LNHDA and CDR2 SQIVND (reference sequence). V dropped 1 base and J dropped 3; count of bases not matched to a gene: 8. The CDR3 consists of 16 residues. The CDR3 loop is CASSIVQGARGYEQYF. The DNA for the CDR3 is TGTGCCAGTAGTATAGTGCAGGGGGCGAGGGGCTACGAGCAGTACTTC.

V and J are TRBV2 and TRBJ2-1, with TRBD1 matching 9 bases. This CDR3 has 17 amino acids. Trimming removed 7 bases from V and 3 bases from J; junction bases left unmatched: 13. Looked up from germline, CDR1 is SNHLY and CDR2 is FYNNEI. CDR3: CASTGTGSFRDYNEQFF. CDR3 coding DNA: TGTGCCAGCACCGGGACAGGGAGTTTCCGGGACTACAATGAGCAGTTCTTC.

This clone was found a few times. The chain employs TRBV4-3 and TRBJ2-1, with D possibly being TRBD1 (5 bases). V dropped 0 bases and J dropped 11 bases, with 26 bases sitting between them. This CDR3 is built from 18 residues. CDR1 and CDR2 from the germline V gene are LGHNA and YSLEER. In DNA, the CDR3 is TGCGCCAGCAGCCAAGAAGGGGTTTTTTTAGGGGCCAACGCAAAGCAGTTCTTC. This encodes CASSQEGVFLGANAKQFF.

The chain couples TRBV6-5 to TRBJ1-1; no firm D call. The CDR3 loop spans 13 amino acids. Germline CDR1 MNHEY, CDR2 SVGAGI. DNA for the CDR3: TGTGACACCCATAAGGCCGGCGGCACTGAAGCTTTCTTT. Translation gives CDTHKAGGTEAFF.

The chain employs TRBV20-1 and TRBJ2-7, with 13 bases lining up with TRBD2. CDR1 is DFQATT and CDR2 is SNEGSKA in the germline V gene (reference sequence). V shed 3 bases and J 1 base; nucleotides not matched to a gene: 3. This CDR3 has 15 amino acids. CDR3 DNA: TGCAGTGCTAGTAAACTAGCGGGAGGGTCCTACGAGCAGTACTTC. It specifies CSASKLAGGSYEQYF.

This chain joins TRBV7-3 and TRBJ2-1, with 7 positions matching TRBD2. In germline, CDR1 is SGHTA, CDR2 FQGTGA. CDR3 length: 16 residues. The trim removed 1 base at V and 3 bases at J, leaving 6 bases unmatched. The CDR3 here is CASSLSAGEVYNEQFF. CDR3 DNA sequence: TGTGCCAGCAGCTTAAGTGCGGGAGAAGTCTACAATGAGCAGTTCTTC. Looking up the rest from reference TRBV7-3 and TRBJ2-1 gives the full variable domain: GAGVSQTPSNKVTEKGKYVELRCDPISGHTALYWYRQSLGQGPEFLIYFQGTGAADDSGLPNDRFFAVRPEGSVSTLKIQRTERGDSAVYLCASSLSAGEVYNEQFFGPGTRLTVL.

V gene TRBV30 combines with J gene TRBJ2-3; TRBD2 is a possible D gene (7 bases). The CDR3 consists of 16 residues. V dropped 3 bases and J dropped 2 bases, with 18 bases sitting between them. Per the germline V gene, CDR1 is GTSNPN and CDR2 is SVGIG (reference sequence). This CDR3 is CAWRRGHSGFTDTQYF. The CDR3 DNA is TGTGCCTGGAGGCGGGGGCATTCGGGCTTCACAGATACGCAGTATTTT.

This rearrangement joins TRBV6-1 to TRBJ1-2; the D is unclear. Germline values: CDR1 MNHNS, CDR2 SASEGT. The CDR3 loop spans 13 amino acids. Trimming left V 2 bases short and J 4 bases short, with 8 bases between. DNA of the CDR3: TGTGCCAGCAGTGAAACTGGAGGCTATGGCTACACCTTC. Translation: CASSETGGYGYTF.